One T cell receptor beta chain is described in this entry. Its cognate antigen is unknown. The sample is drawn from a study of somatic mutations in cytotoxic T cells in rheumatoid arthritis. Overall study findings and caveats: CD8+ T-cell clonality showed no significant difference between rheumatoid arthritis patients and age-matched healthy controls.

Assay: immunoSEQ multiplex PCR; the TCRdb copy retains only in-frame clones and omits some. The sample holds more than 9,000 clones; roughly 78% are singletons and the top ten take around 35%. The CDR3 is 14 amino acids. Unmatched junction bases numbered 3, after V lost 2 bases and J lost 2 bases. CDR1 is SGHRS, CDR2 YFSETQ, per germline. The receptor was derived from an adult with rheumatoid arthritis. What was sequenced was CD8+ T cells sorted from blood. This sequence joins TRBV5-1 and TRBJ1-1, with TRBD1 matching 7 bases. CDR3 region: CASSFRQGNTEAFF. The CDR3 DNA is TGCGCCAGCAGCTTCAGACAGGGAAACACTGAAGCTTTCTTT.